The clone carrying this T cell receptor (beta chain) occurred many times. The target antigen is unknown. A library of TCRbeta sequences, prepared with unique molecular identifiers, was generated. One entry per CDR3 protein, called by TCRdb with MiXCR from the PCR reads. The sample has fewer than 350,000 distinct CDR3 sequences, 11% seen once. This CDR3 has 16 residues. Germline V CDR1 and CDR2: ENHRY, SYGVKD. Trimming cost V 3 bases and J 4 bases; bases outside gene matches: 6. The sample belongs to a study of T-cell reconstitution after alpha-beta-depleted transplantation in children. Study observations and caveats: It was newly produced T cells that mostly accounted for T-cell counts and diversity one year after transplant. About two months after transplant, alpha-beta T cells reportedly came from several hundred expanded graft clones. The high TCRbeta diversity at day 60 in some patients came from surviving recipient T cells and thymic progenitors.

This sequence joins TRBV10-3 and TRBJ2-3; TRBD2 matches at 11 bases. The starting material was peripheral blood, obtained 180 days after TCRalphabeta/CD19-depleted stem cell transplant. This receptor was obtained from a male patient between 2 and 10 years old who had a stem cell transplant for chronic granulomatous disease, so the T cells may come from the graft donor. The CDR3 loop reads CAISDQLAGAADTQYF. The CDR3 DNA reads TGTGCCATCAGTGACCAACTAGCGGGAGCCGCAGATACGCAGTATTTT.